One sample yielded the 23 T cell receptor beta chains listed below, sequenced in a study of metastatic and nonmetastatic thyroid tumors (dated by TCRdb to the early 2020s). Library construction relied on PCR. The sequencing machine was an Illumina HiSeq 4000. TCRdb reprocessing: public reads trimmed at Q25 with fastp, clones called with MiXCR, in-frame beta chains kept. The sample contains some 34,000 clones, about 17% of them found a single time. The top ten clonotypes cover over 4% of the sample. Before undergoing thyroid surgery, none of the patients had been given any kind of treatment. Sequencing was done on a sample of blood. These receptors were obtained from a female donor with papillary thyroid cancer or a benign thyroid nodule (not recorded which). Some clones in this sample may be carry-over from other donors' samples.

This clone was picked up many times. The rearrangement uses TRBV29-1 and TRBJ2-7, with 9 bases lining up with TRBD2. Germline V gene sequence: CDR1 SQVTM, CDR2 ANQGSEA. There are 13 residues in the CDR3. The J segment lost 4 bases and the V segment lost 6 bases, leaving 7 bases of the junction unmatched. The CDR3 region is CSVFSGRRYEQYF. In DNA form, the CDR3 reads TGCAGCGTGTTTAGCGGGAGAAGGTACGAGCAGTACTTC.

This clone was counted ten times or more. V is TRBV20-1 and J is TRBJ2-5; 7 bases map to TRBD2. This CDR3 is 12 amino acids long. After removal of 5 bases from V and 3 bases from J, the junction contained 3 bases not matched to a gene. The germline V gene encodes CDR1 DFQATT and CDR2 SNEGSKA (reference sequence). The DNA for the CDR3 is TGCAGTGCTCGGGGGAGGGAAGAGACCCAGTACTTC. Protein: CSARGREETQYF.

This clone was seen a handful of times. V is TRBV28 and J is TRBJ2-7; 7 nucleotides agree with TRBD2. With 7 bases clipped from V and 6 bases from J, the junction kept 6 bases outside the gene matches. Germline CDR1 reads MDHEN; CDR2 reads SYDVKM. The CDR3 totals 12 residues. The CDR3 is CASTTSGGEQYF. In DNA, the CDR3 is TGTGCCAGCACCACTTCGGGGGGCGAGCAGTACTTC.

This clone was counted a few times. A single base separates this from a much larger clone, so it may be a read error. The J gene is TRBJ1-4, the V gene TRBV20-1; a possible D gene is TRBD1 (6 bases). Germline CDR1 and CDR2: DFQATT and SNEGSKA (reference sequence). This CDR3 spans 14 amino acids. The V gene lost 0 bases and the J gene lost 7 bases, with 12 bases spanning the gap. DNA for the CDR3: TGCAGTGCTAGAGAACAGGGTGGGTGTGAAAAACTGTTTTTT. Its protein product is CSAREQGGCEKLFF.

The chain is built from TRBV20-1 and TRBJ2-7; 12 bases fit TRBD2. This CDR3 region has 15 residues. The J segment lost 7 bases and the V segment lost 4 bases, leaving 11 bases of the junction unmatched. From germline, CDR1 is DFQATT and CDR2 SNEGSKA (reference sequence). The CDR3 DNA is TGCAGTGCTATATCCCCTCTAGCGGGAGGGGCTGAGCAGTACTTC. Its protein is CSAISPLAGGAEQYF.

Ten or more counts support this clone. The rearrangement joins TRBV6-1 to TRBJ1-1; TRBD1 matches at 9 bases. V was clipped by 6 bases and J by 4 bases; unmatched bases: 6. The germline CDR1 and CDR2 sequences are MNHNS and SASEGT. This CDR3 has 14 residues. CDR3 DNA: TGTGCCAGCAGCACCGGACAGGGGAGCACTGAAGCTTTCTTT. Residues: CASSTGQGSTEAFF.

As for this clone: The final CDR3 position lacks the conserved phenylalanine or tryptophan, pointing to a likely read error. This chain joins TRBV28 and TRBJ2-1; possible D gene TRBD2, 6 bases. V was shortened by 6 bases and J by 5 bases, with 8 bases between the two germline ends. From germline, CDR1 is MDHEN and CDR2 SYDVKM. The CDR3 loop spans 12 amino acids. In nucleotides, the CDR3 is TGTGCCAGCAGGGGCGGGGACAATGAGCAGTTCATC. It codes for CASRGGDNEQFI.

A remark on this clone: This may be a read error: a much more frequent sequence differs by one nucleotide. J is TRBJ1-1 and V is TRBV12-3 or TRBV12-4, with D maybe TRBD1 (5 bases). The CDR3 runs to 13 residues. V was cut by 3 bases and J by 4 bases, with 9 bases left in between. The chain's CDR3 is CASSLGGLTEAFF. For the CDR3, the DNA is TGTGCCAGCAGTTTGGGGGGACTCACTGAAGCTTTCTTT.

This clone was counted at least ten times. The chain employs TRBV10-3 and TRBJ2-2, with D unresolved. The CDR3 runs to 14 residues. The germline gives CDR1 ENHRY, CDR2 SYGVKD. Trimming shortened V by 10 bases and J by 0 bases, and 12 bases separated the two germline ends. The DNA of the CDR3 is TGTGCCAGCAGCGATTCTACGAACACCGGGGAGCTGTTTTTT. Amino acids: CASSDSTNTGELFF.

This clone occurred many times. This chain joins TRBV25-1 and TRBJ2-2, with TRBD1 identical over 10 bases. Germline trimming cut 6 bases from V and 3 bases from J; bases unmatched to any gene: 4. The germline gives CDR1 MGHDK, CDR2 SYGVNS. This CDR3 region has 15 residues. DNA of the CDR3: TGTGCCAGCAGGGAAGGACAGGGGGACACCGGGGAGCTGTTTTTT. Translating gives CASREGQGDTGELFF.

This clone was seen repeatedly, ten times or more. The chain links TRBV5-1 to TRBJ2-1; 15 bases align to TRBD2. Germline CDR1 reads SGHRS; CDR2 reads YFSETQ. The CDR3 covers 15 residues. Trimming at V came to 3 bases and at J to 8 bases, leaving 3 bases not matched to a gene. The CDR3: CASSSGLAGGDEQFF. In DNA form, the CDR3 reads TGCGCCAGCAGCTCCGGACTAGCGGGAGGGGATGAGCAGTTCTTC.

This clone has ten or more counts. The chain recombines TRBV5-1 with TRBJ1-1; no clear D. The CDR3 is made up of 15 amino acids. V lost 1 base to trimming and J lost 1 base, with 11 bases between them. The germline V gene has CDR1 SGHRS and CDR2 YFSETQ. The CDR3 nucleotides read TGCGCCAGCAGCTTGTCCGACCCCAGGAACACTGAAGCTTTCTTT. Amino acids: CASSLSDPRNTEAFF.

This clone was observed many times. The chain employs TRBV6-1 and TRBJ1-6; D is perhaps TRBD1 (5 bases). This CDR3 region has 14 residues. V dropped 6 bases and J dropped 9 bases, with 15 bases sitting between them. From germline, CDR1 is MNHNS and CDR2 SASEGT. The chain's CDR3 is CASRGPGSFSPLHF. CDR3 coding DNA: TGTGCCAGCAGGGGACCCGGGTCCTTTTCACCCCTCCACTTT.

There are many counts of this clone. This chain joins TRBV2 and TRBJ1-4; the match to TRBD1 covers 10 bases. The CDR3 loop spans 15 amino acids. Unmatched junction bases numbered 8, after V lost 6 bases and J lost 7 bases. Looked up from germline, CDR1 is SNHLY and CDR2 is FYNNEI. Here the CDR3 reads CASRADGQGVEKLFF. CDR3 DNA: TGTGCCAGCAGGGCTGATGGACAGGGGGTTGAAAAACTGTTTTTT.

This clone was seen repeatedly, ten times or more. This chain links TRBV7-9 with TRBJ1-5; D call uncertain. Trimming stripped 2 bases from V and 3 bases from J, with 2 bases between. The CDR3 is made up of 12 amino acids. The germline V gene encodes CDR1 SEHNR and CDR2 FQNEAQ (reference sequence). The CDR3 bases are TGTGCCAGCAGCTTACCCAATCAGCCCCAGCATTTT. Amino acids: CASSLPNQPQHF.

This clone was seen ten or more times. The gene calls are TRBV12-3 or TRBV12-4 and TRBJ1-3; TRBD1 matches at 7 bases. This CDR3 is 13 amino acids long. J gave up 4 bases and V 3 bases, and 0 bases lay outside the gene matches. The DNA for the CDR3 is TGTGCCAGCAGTTTGGGACAGGGAAACACCATATATTTT. Translated, it gives CASSLGQGNTIYF.

This clone showed up many times. The chain uses TRBV6-2 or TRBV6-3 and TRBJ1-5; D is unclear. Germline CDR1 and CDR2: MNHEY and SVGEGT. The CDR3 spans 16 residues. Trimming shortened V by 1 base and J by 0 bases, and 10 bases separated the two germline ends. In DNA form, the CDR3 reads TGTGCCAGCAGTTACTTTGGCAGTTATAGCAATCAGCCCCAGCATTTT. This translates into CASSYFGSYSNQPQHF.

In this sample, this clone turned up many times. V usage is TRBV30 and J usage is TRBJ1-1, with a weak D call TRBD1 (5 bases). V was cut by 0 bases and J by 4 bases, with 12 bases left in between. CDR1 and CDR2 from the germline V gene are GTSNPN and SVGIG (reference sequence). There are 14 residues in the CDR3. CDR3 bases: TGTGCCTGGAGTGTACTTGGAGGGGCCACTGAAGCTTTCTTT. Translated: CAWSVLGGATEAFF.

This clone was recorded a few times. In nucleotides, the CDR3 is TGTGCCAGCAGCGAGGGGGTGGCGGGAGAAGGCAATGAGCAGTTCTTC. Amino acid sequence: CASSEGVAGEGNEQFF. V is TRBV9 and J is TRBJ2-1; tentatively, D is TRBD2 (7 bases). Trimming removed 3 bases from V and 6 bases from J, with 19 bases in between. Germline loops: CDR1 SGDLS, CDR2 YYNGEE. The CDR3 runs 16 residues.

As to this clone: A much larger clonotype is one base distant, so this may be a read error. A read error is likely, as this CDR3 ends without the conserved phenylalanine or tryptophan. No DNA is shown, since the ends of the CDR3 on it are uncertain; the CDR3 is the one TCRdb lists. The chain is built from TRBV14 and TRBJ2-5; the table names TRBD1, a call not compared with the DNA. Germline CDR1 and CDR2: SGHDN and FVKESK. The CDR3 length is 10 residues, termini included. The CDR3 spells CASSPDRGVD.

The chain links TRBV19 to TRBJ2-1, with TRBD2 matching 8 bases. V lost 5 bases, J lost 0 bases, and 12 bases stayed unmatched. This CDR3 region has 18 residues. Germline V gene sequence: CDR1 LNHDA, CDR2 SQIVND (reference sequence). The DNA of the CDR3 is TGTGCCAGTAGTGCGGGGGGAGCGATCACGAGCTCCTACAATGAGCAGTTCTTC. This sequence encodes CASSAGGAITSSYNEQFF.

A few counts support this clone. The CDR3 loop is CASSLSGGVPDTQYF. In DNA form, the CDR3 reads TGCGCCAGCAGCTTGAGCGGGGGTGTTCCAGATACGCAGTATTTT. V gene TRBV5-1 combines with J gene TRBJ2-3; 8 bases match TRBD2. The CDR3 sequence is 15 residues long. J gave up 4 bases and V 1 base, and 5 bases lay outside the gene matches. Germline lookup yields CDR1 SGHRS and CDR2 YFSETQ. Combining the CDR3 with reference TRBV5-1 and TRBJ2-3 gives the whole variable domain KAGVTQTPRYLIKTRGQQVTLSCSPISGHRSVSWYQQTPGQGLQFLFEYFSETQRNKGNFPGRFSGRQFSNSRSEMNVSTLELGDSALYLCASSLSGGVPDTQYFGPGTRLTVL.

There are many counts of this clone. The J gene is TRBJ2-2, the V gene TRBV7-9; 7 bases are shared with TRBD1. The V and J ends lost 4 bases and 6 bases, in that order; junction bases with no gene match: 5. Germline V gene sequence: CDR1 SEHNR, CDR2 FQNEAQ (reference sequence). This CDR3 has 14 amino acids. Written as DNA, the CDR3 is TGTGCCAGCAGCTCCGTCGACAGGGCCGGGGAGCTGTTTTTT. Translated: CASSSVDRAGELFF.